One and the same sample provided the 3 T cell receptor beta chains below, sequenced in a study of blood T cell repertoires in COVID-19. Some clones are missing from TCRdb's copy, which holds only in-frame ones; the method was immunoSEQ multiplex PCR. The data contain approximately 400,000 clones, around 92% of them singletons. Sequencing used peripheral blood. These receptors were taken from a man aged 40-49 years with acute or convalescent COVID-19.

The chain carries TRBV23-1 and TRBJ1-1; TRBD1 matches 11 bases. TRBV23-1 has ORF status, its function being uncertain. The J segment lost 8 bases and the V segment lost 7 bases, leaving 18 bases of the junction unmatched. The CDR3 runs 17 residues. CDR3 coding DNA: TGCGCCAGCACCCGGACAGGGGGCGTTTCCCGCCGTCTAGAAGCTTTCTTT. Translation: CASTRTGGVSRRLEAFF.

The CDR3 region is CASSEEGTSAYNEQFF. The CDR3 region has the DNA TGTGCCAGCAGCGAAGAAGGGACTAGCGCCTACAATGAGCAGTTCTTC. V usage is TRBV11-3 and J usage is TRBJ2-1, with TRBD2 identical over 10 bases. Trimming removed 5 bases from V and 2 bases from J; junction bases left unmatched: 6. This CDR3 has 16 amino acids. CDR1 and CDR2 (germline): SGHNT, YENEEA.

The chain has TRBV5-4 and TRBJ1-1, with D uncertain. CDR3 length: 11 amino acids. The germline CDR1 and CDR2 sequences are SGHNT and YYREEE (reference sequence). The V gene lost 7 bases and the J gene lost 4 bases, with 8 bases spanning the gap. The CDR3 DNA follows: TGTGCCAGCTCAGCGGGCACTGAAGCTTTCTTT. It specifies CASSAGTEAFF.